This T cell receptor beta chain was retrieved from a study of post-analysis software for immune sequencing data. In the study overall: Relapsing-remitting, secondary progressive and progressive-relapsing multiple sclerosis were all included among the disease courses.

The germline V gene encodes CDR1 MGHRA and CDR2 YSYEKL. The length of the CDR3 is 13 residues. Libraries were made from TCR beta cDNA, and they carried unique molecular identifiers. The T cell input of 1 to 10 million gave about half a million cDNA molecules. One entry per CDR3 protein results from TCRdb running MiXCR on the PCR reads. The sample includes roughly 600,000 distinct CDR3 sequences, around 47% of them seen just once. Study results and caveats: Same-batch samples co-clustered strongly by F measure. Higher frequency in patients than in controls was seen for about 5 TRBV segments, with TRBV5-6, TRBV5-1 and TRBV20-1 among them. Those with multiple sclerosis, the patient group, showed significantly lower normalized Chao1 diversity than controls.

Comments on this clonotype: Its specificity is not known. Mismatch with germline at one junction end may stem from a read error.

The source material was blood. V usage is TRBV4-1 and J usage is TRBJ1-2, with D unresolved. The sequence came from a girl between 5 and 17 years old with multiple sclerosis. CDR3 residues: CVSSPQAGYGYTF. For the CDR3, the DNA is TGCGTCAGCAGCCCCCAGGCAGGCTATGGCTACACCTTC.